The next 4 T cell receptor beta chains were all read from a single sample in a study of blood T cell repertoires in COVID-19. TCRdb keeps only in-frame clones here, not all; method: immunoSEQ multiplex PCR. Counted here are some 260,000 clones, 70% to 85% occurring once; the ten biggest clones make up roughly 10%. The sample taken for sequencing was peripheral blood. The source is a man aged 80 or over with acute or convalescent COVID-19.

This chain joins TRBV18 and TRBJ2-3, with a tentative D call TRBD2 (5 bases). The V and J ends lost 3 bases and 2 bases respectively, with 18 bases between them. Germline assignment: CDR1 KGHSH and CDR2 LQKENI. The CDR3 extends over 17 amino acids. CDR3 amino acids: CASSPPRGLGHTDTQYF. The CDR3, as DNA: TGTGCCAGCTCACCCCCCAGAGGGTTAGGGCACACAGATACGCAGTATTTT.

The sample holds a few counts of this clone. This chain uses TRBV2 with TRBJ1-3; TRBD1 agrees at 9 bases. CDR3 length equals 17 residues. Germline trimming cut 6 bases from V and 0 bases from J; bases unmatched to any gene: 9. Germline V CDR1 and CDR2: SNHLY, FYNNEI. The CDR3 sequence: CASSAGTGRSSGNTIYF. The CDR3 nucleotides read TGTGCCAGCAGCGCCGGGACAGGGAGAAGCTCTGGAAACACCATATATTTT.

The chain uses TRBV11-2 and TRBJ1-6; TRBD1 might be the D (6 bases). V lost 2 bases and J 9 bases, leaving 14 bases between the germline ends. The CDR3 has 15 residues. Germline CDR1 reads SGHAT; CDR2 reads FQNNGV. Here the CDR3 reads CASSLTTGRASPLHF. The DNA of the CDR3 is TGTGCCAGCAGCTTAACAACAGGGCGAGCTTCACCCCTCCACTTT.

The rearrangement links TRBV5-4 to TRBJ2-1; D may be TRBD2 (5 bases). Germline V CDR1 and CDR2: SGHNT, YYREEE (reference sequence). The CDR3 runs 16 residues. V was trimmed by 0 bases and J by 2 bases, leaving 12 bases between them. CDR3 residues: CASSLAGGGPYNEQFF. In DNA, the CDR3 is TGTGCCAGCAGCTTGGCGGGCGGAGGTCCCTACAATGAGCAGTTCTTC.